This paragraph reports one T cell receptor (beta chain). The antigen is unknown. This CDR3 is 15 amino acids long. After removal of 6 bases from V and 5 bases from J, the junction contained 11 bases not matched to a gene. The data are from a study of human T cells and chemical hapten exposure. On the study more broadly: There were weekly diphenylcyclopropenone doses to the scalp for patients throughout the roughly 23-week study. Study-wide results and caveats: Sensitizing to DPC left TCRs with a frequency above 1 in 1000 unaltered.

This sample's time point: patch test 1, 2 weeks after DPC sensitization. Treatment noted: therapeutic diphenylcyclopropenone sensitization with weekly scalp DPC. TCRdb re-derived calls from the RACE reads in MiXCR, one entry per CDR3 protein. The data show roughly 200,000 distinct CDR3 sequences, about a fifth seen once. The genes are TRBV12-3 or TRBV12-4 and TRBJ2-3, with TRBD1 identical over 7 bases. This sequence originates from a woman aged 45 to 65 with alopecia areata. Some clones in this sample may be carry-over from other donors' samples. Sequenced here: whole blood, sampled in connection with sensitization to the hapten diphenylcyclopropenone (DPC). This chain's CDR3 is CASSHRDRERDTQYF. Here the CDR3 DNA reads TGTGCCAGCAGCCACCGCGACAGGGAACGAGATACGCAGTATTTT.